Below, 5 T cell receptor beta chains from the same sample are listed, as sequenced in a study of cytomegalovirus exposure and HLA in healthy donors. 60 Vbeta and 13 Jbeta primers were used in PCR. TCRdb keeps only in-frame clones here, not all; method: immunoSEQ multiplex PCR. The table lists 100,000 to 120,000 clones, about 80% of them singletons. The sequenced sample was PBMCs. Source of these receptors: a woman aged 60-75 years in good health and CMV-seropositive.

The chain links TRBV5-4 to TRBJ2-7; the match to TRBD2 covers 8 bases. The CDR3 runs to 16 residues. Per the germline V gene, CDR1 is SGHNT and CDR2 is YYREEE (reference sequence). With 4 bases clipped from V and 2 bases from J, the junction kept 11 bases outside the gene matches. This CDR3 is CASSRGVAGSTYEQYF. DNA of the CDR3: TGTGCCAGCAGCCGGGGGGTAGCGGGGTCCACCTACGAGCAGTACTTC. Complete variable domain (other parts from reference TRBV5-4 and TRBJ2-7): ETGVTQSPTHLIKTRGQQVTLRCSSQSGHNTVSWYQQALGQGPQFIFQYYREEENGRGNFPPRFSGLQFPNYSSELNVNALELDDSALYLCASSRGVAGSTYEQYFGPGTRLTVT.

The CDR3 sequence is CSSVDSPETQYF. As DNA, the CDR3 is TGCAGCAGCGTGGACAGTCCTGAGACCCAGTACTTC. The chain uses TRBV29-1 and TRBJ2-5, with D tentatively TRBD1 (6 bases). Germline V gene data show CDR1 as SQVTM and CDR2 as ANQGSEA. Trimming pared 8 bases from V and 5 bases from J, leaving 15 bases between. The length of the CDR3 is 12 residues.

This clone was recorded once. This chain links TRBV19 with TRBJ1-4, with 7 nucleotides matching TRBD1. CDR1 is LNHDA, CDR2 SQIVND, per germline (reference sequence). The V segment lost 3 bases and the J segment 4 bases; nucleotides outside the gene matches: 14. The CDR3 is 18 amino acids. The CDR3, as DNA: TGTGCCAGTAGTATCGGGACAGCCCCCTCGGGCAATAATGAAAAACTGTTTTTT. It encodes CASSIGTAPSGNNEKLFF.

This chain links TRBV6-5 with TRBJ1-1; 9 bases match TRBD1. Germline assignment: CDR1 MNHEY and CDR2 SVGAGI. The V and J ends lost 0 bases and 4 bases, in that order; junction bases with no gene match: 3. This CDR3 is built from 15 residues. DNA for the CDR3: TGTGCCAGCAGTTACTCAACAGGGGGCATCACTGAAGCTTTCTTT. Translated: CASSYSTGGITEAFF.

This clone was counted only a few times. This chain links TRBV19 with TRBJ1-4, with D possibly matching TRBD1 (6 bases). Trimming stripped 10 bases from V and 4 bases from J, with 28 bases between. The CDR3 runs 18 residues. Germline assignment: CDR1 LNHDA and CDR2 SQIVND (reference sequence). This CDR3 reads CATSDGTPGLAGNEKLFF. DNA for the CDR3: TGTGCCACATCGGACGGGACACCTGGCCTCGCGGGTAATGAAAAACTGTTTTTT.